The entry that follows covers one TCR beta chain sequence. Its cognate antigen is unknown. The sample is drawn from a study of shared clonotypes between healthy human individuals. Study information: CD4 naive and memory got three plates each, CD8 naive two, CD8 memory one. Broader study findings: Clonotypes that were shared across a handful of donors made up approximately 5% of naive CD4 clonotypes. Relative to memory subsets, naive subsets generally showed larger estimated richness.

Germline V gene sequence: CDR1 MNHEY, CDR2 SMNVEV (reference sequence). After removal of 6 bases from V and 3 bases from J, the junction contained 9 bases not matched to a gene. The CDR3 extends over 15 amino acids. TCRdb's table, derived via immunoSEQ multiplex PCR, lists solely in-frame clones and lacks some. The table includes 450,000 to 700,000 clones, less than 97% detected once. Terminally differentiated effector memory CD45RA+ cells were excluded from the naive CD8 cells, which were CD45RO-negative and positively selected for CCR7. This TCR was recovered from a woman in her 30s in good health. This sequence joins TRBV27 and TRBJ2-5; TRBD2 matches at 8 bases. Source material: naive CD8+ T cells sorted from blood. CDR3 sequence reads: CASSNYGRAEETQYF. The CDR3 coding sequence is TGTGCCAGCAGCAACTACGGGAGGGCGGAAGAGACCCAGTACTTC.